Listed below are T cell receptor beta chains from one sample, sequenced in a study of CD8 T cells in Susac syndrome. TCRdb used MiXCR to reprocess the immunoSEQ multiplex PCR reads, holding one entry per CDR3 protein. The sample consists of around 190,000 distinct CDR3 sequences, approximately 94% of them appearing once. Material: CD4+ T cells from PBMCs. These receptor sequences come from a human donor with Susac syndrome. Each CDR3 is given with its conserved first and last residue. The order of the fields is clone size, V gene, D gene, J gene, CDR3 DNA, CDR3 protein. D genes are given only for firm matches. Size values are once, few and many counts, or a class for expanded clones, and some rows have none.

>-|TRBV5-1|-|TRBJ2-7
TGCGCCAGCAGCTTCCCGGCCGGGGACTCCTACGAGCAGTACTTC
CASSFPAGDSYEQYF
>few|TRBV19|-|TRBJ1-1
TGTGCCAGTAGTGTGGGCCCGAACACTGAAGCTTTCTTT
CASSVGPNTEAFF
>-|TRBV2|-|TRBJ2-2
TGTGCCAGCACCTTAACCGATCAGGGAGGGGAGCTGTTTTTT
CASTLTDQGGELFF
>-|TRBV29-1|-|TRBJ1-2
TGCAGCGTTTTCGACACCGCTAACTATGGCTACACCTTC
CSVFDTANYGYTF
>-|TRBV23-1|TRBD1|TRBJ2-1
TGCGCCAGCAGTCAATCTAGGACAGGCGGCTACAATGAGCAGTTCTTC
CASSQSRTGGYNEQFF
>-|TRBV12-3/TRBV12-4|-|TRBJ2-7
TGTGCCAGCAGTTCCCTAGGTGGGGGGCTCTACGAGCAGTACTTC
CASSSLGGGLYEQYF
>-|TRBV10-3|-|TRBJ2-3
TGTGCCATCAGTGCGGTGGACACAGATACGCAGTATTTT
CAISAVDTDTQYF
>once|TRBV7-9|TRBD1|TRBJ2-7
TGTGCCAGCAGCCTCCCCCCGGGACAGGGCTACGAGCAGTACTTC
CASSLPPGQGYEQYF
>-|TRBV20-1|TRBD1|TRBJ2-3
TGCAGTGCGGGAGACAGGGGTAGCACAGATACGCAGTATTTT
CSAGDRGSTDTQYF
>once|TRBV6-2/TRBV6-3|-|TRBJ2-3
TGTGCCACCAACAGGAGGGCCGATACGCAGTATTTT
CATNRRADTQYF
>-|TRBV7-9|-|TRBJ2-3
TGTGCCAGCAGCTTAAGGGTGCAAGGCACAGATACGCAGTATTTT
CASSLRVQGTDTQYF
>once|TRBV11-2|TRBD2|TRBJ2-5
TGTGCCAGCAGCTCACAGCGGGGGGGCTTGGAGACCCAGTACTTC
CASSSQRGGLETQYF
>-|TRBV10-2|TRBD2|TRBJ2-1
TGCGCCAGCAGAGAGGGACTAGCGGGGGGAACCGAGCAGTTCTTC
CASREGLAGGTEQFF
>-|TRBV6-2/TRBV6-3|-|TRBJ2-1
TGTGCCAGCAGCCCTCATAGTTATGAGCAGTTCTTC
CASSPHSYEQFF
>-|TRBV20-1|TRBD1|TRBJ1-1
TGCAGTGCTAGTGGACAGGGGGGTACTGAAGCTTTCTTT
CSASGQGGTEAFF
>few|TRBV6-2/TRBV6-3|-|TRBJ2-1
TGTGCCAGCAGTTACTCGGGGACATCCGCCTCCTACAATGAGCAGTTCTTC
CASSYSGTSASYNEQFF
>-|TRBV5-1|-|TRBJ1-6
TGCGCCAGCAGCGAAGACGGCTCCTATAATTCACCCCTCCACTTT
CASSEDGSYNSPLHF
>-|TRBV12-3/TRBV12-4|-|TRBJ2-3
TGTGCCAGCAGTTTCGGGGGTATCACAGATACGCAGTATTTT
CASSFGGITDTQYF
>-|TRBV7-8|-|TRBJ2-6
TGTGCCAGCAGCACCAGCGGTTTGTCCGCCAACGTCCTGACTTTC
CASSTSGLSANVLTF
>-|TRBV7-2|-|TRBJ1-2
TGTGCCAGCAGCGGCGCCGGGGGCTATGGCTACACCTTC
CASSGAGGYGYTF
>-|TRBV15|-|TRBJ2-3
TGTGCCACCAGCAGAGTTACACGGGGGGCCAGGGATACGCAGTATTTT
CATSRVTRGARDTQYF
>-|TRBV25-1|-|TRBJ2-2
TGTGCCAGCAGTAAGGTGGTTGCGAACACCGGGGAGCTGTTTTTT
CASSKVVANTGELFF
>-|TRBV6-4|-|TRBJ2-1
TGTGCCAGCAGTGACAACCGCTTAGGTGAGCAGTTCTTC
CASSDNRLGEQFF
>-|TRBV25-1|-|TRBJ2-5
TGTGCCAGCAGCGTCCGTGTCGGCTCCCAAGAGACCCAGTACTTC
CASSVRVGSQETQYF
>-|TRBV3-1|-|TRBJ1-6
TGTGCCAGCAGCCAAGATCCAGTCCCAGGGCCGAATTCACCCCTCCACTTT
CASSQDPVPGPNSPLHF
>-|TRBV20-1|TRBD1|TRBJ2-3
TGCAGTGCTTTAAGACAGGGAAGCACAGATACGCAGTATTTT
CSALRQGSTDTQYF
>-|TRBV7-2|-|TRBJ2-3
TGTGCCAGCAGCTTAGGCCAACTTACGCAGTATTTT
CASSLGQLTQYF
>-|TRBV6-5|TRBD1|TRBJ1-6
TGTGCCAGCAGTCGGACAGGAAGATCACCCCTCCACTTT
CASSRTGRSPLHF
>-|TRBV6-1|-|TRBJ2-7
TGTGCCAGCAACCGGGAGCTCACCTACGAGCAGTACTTC
CASNRELTYEQYF
>once|TRBV4-1|-|TRBJ2-5
TGCGCCAGCAGCCAAGATGCAGGCCTGGGGGGGACCCAGTACTTC
CASSQDAGLGGTQYF
>-|TRBV7-9|TRBD1|TRBJ2-7
TGTGCCAGCAGCGGACAGGACAGGGTCTACGAGCAGTACTTC
CASSGQDRVYEQYF
>once|TRBV7-9|-|TRBJ2-7
TGTGCCAGCAGCTCACAGGGCTGGGAGCAGTACTTC
CASSSQGWEQYF
>once|TRBV29-1|TRBD1|TRBJ1-1
TGCAGCGTTGAAGCTGGGACAGGGTTTCGGAACACTGAAGCTTTCTTT
CSVEAGTGFRNTEAFF
>-|TRBV20-1|TRBD2|TRBJ2-1
TGCAGTGCGGGGACTAGCGGGGGGGGTGCTTCCTACAATGAGCAGTTCTTC
CSAGTSGGGASYNEQFF
>-|TRBV18|TRBD1|TRBJ1-1
TGTGCCAGCTCAGAGGACAGGCGCACTGAAGCTTTCTTT
CASSEDRRTEAFF
>-|TRBV15|-|TRBJ1-5
TGTGCCACCAGCAGAGTAATGGGGCCCCAGCATTTT
CATSRVMGPQHF
>-|TRBV5-4|-|TRBJ2-7
TGTGCCAGCAGCCCAGACAGGACCCTATACGAGCAGTACTTC
CASSPDRTLYEQYF
>-|TRBV25-1|-|TRBJ1-6
TGTGCCAGCAGTGAAAATTATTGGAACGGGGTCAATTCACCCCTCCACTTT
CASSENYWNGVNSPLHF
>-|TRBV5-1|TRBD2|TRBJ2-7
TGCGCCAGCAGCTTGGACGCGACTAGCGGGGAGCAGTACTTC
CASSLDATSGEQYF
>-|TRBV11-2|TRBD2|TRBJ2-3
TGTGCCAGCAGCTTATTTGGTCCCGGGACTAGCGCTTCTAGCACAGATACGCAGTATTTT
CASSLFGPGTSASSTDTQYF
>-|TRBV20-1|-|TRBJ1-5
TGCAGTGCTAGGCCGGGGATCCATCAGCCCCAGCATTTT
CSARPGIHQPQHF
>-|TRBV6-2/TRBV6-3|-|TRBJ1-5
TGTGCCAGCATGAGTGGTAATCAGCCCCAGCATTTT
CASMSGNQPQHF
>-|TRBV5-4|TRBD2|TRBJ2-1
TGTGCCAGCAGCTTTGGGACTAGCTACAATGAGCAGTTCTTC
CASSFGTSYNEQFF
>-|TRBV29-1|-|TRBJ1-2
TGCAGCGTAATGGAGGGGTATGGCTACACCTTC
CSVMEGYGYTF
>-|TRBV3-1|TRBD2|TRBJ2-1
TGTGCCAGCAGCCCCAAGCCGGGACTAGCGGGGGGGGGAAATGAGCAGTTCTTC
CASSPKPGLAGGGNEQFF